These 32 T cell receptor beta chains were sequenced from one sample in a study of T-cell memory formation after mild COVID-19. TCRdb used MiXCR to reprocess the 5' RACE reads, holding one entry per CDR3 protein. The data hold some 350,000 distinct CDR3 sequences, with approximately 16% observed a single time. Sequencing used PBMCs or a T cell subset sorted from them (not recorded which). The receptors here all came from a man in his late teens or twenties who had mild COVID-19 (a few samples of this study predate the infection). Cell type and time point are not known.

The chain links TRBV18 to TRBJ2-7; D call uncertain. The CDR3 has 15 amino acids. Trimming shortened V by 1 base and J by 1 base, and 11 bases separated the two germline ends. Germline V gene lookup returns CDR1 KGHSH and CDR2 LQKENI. The CDR3: CASSPQGVESYEQYV. CDR3 sequence (DNA): TGTGCCAGCTCACCACAGGGTGTTGAATCCTACGAGCAGTACGTC.

The chain's CDR3 is CASRPIGHSNTGELFF. The CDR3 nucleotides are TGTGCCAGTAGGCCCATAGGTCATTCGAACACCGGGGAGCTGTTTTTT. This chain uses TRBV19 with TRBJ2-2; D unresolved. Germline V gene lookup returns CDR1 LNHDA and CDR2 SQIVND (reference sequence). The CDR3 runs 16 residues. Trimming took off 6 bases at V and 0 bases at J, with 14 bases between the two ends.

This clonotype came up a few times. The rearrangement links TRBV6-6 to TRBJ1-4; no clear D. CDR1 MNHNY and CDR2 SVGAGI come from the germline V gene (reference sequence). CDR3 size: 14 residues. Deletions cut 3 bases from V and 4 bases from J, with 9 bases between. This chain's CDR3 is CASSYRHRNEKLFF. CDR3 bases: TGTGCCAGCAGTTATAGGCATCGTAATGAAAAACTGTTTTTT.

This clonotype was seen only a few times. This rearrangement joins TRBV18 to TRBJ1-1, with unresolved D. Germline CDR1 reads KGHSH; CDR2 reads LQKENI. Trimming shortened V by 1 base and J by 1 base, and 10 bases separated the two germline ends. The CDR3 has 15 residues. CDR3 nucleotide sequence: TGTGCCAGCTCACCACTCCCCTCGTCGAACACTGAAGCTTTCTTT. Translated: CASSPLPSSNTEAFF.

V gene TRBV5-4 combines with J gene TRBJ2-1; either TRBD1 or TRBD2 may supply D (5 bases each). The CDR3 totals 14 residues. Germline CDR1 SGHNT, CDR2 YYREEE (reference sequence). V was pared by 4 bases and J by 8 bases, with 16 bases between. CDR3 in amino acids: CASSLRDRAHEQFF. The CDR3 nucleotides are TGTGCCAGCAGCCTACGGGACCGAGCCCATGAGCAGTTCTTC.

This clonotype has just a few counts. The chain employs TRBV5-1 and TRBJ2-2; no clear D. Trimming shortened V by 0 bases and J by 6 bases, and 6 bases separated the two germline ends. The CDR3 length is 13 residues. Germline values: CDR1 SGHRS, CDR2 YFSETQ. CDR3 sequence: CASSLDPSGELFF. As DNA, the CDR3 is TGCGCCAGCAGCTTGGATCCGTCCGGGGAGCTGTTTTTT.

This sequence joins TRBV15 and TRBJ1-2; D unclear. The CDR3 spans 12 residues. V lost 0 bases to trimming and J lost 4 bases, with 3 bases between them. Looked up from germline, CDR1 is LNHNV and CDR2 is YYDKDF (reference sequence). The CDR3 is CATSREGYGYTF. In nucleotides, the CDR3 is TGTGCCACCAGCAGAGAGGGCTATGGCTACACCTTC.

The chain recombines TRBV6-1 with TRBJ2-2; D remains ambiguous. CDR3 length equals 14 residues. Trimming stripped 7 bases from V and 0 bases from J, with 9 bases between. The germline V gene encodes CDR1 MNHNS and CDR2 SASEGT. For the CDR3, the DNA is TGTGCCAGCATATGGGCCACGAACACCGGGGAGCTGTTTTTT. Translating it yields CASIWATNTGELFF.

This clonotype has at least ten counts. The chain carries TRBV3-1 and TRBJ2-7, with a weak D call TRBD2 (6 bases). V was pared by 0 bases and J by 0 bases, with 15 bases between. The CDR3 length is 17 residues. CDR1 is LGHDT, CDR2 YNNKEL, per germline (reference sequence). In DNA form, the CDR3 reads TGTGCCAGCAGCCAAGAGGGTCGGGGGTTCATCTCCTACGAGCAGTACTTC. This codes for CASSQEGRGFISYEQYF.

This clonotype was counted a few times. The chain is built from TRBV7-6 and TRBJ2-3, with 7 bases aligning to TRBD2. There are 15 residues in the CDR3. The germline CDR1 and CDR2 sequences are SGHVS and FNYEAQ. With 1 base clipped from V and 2 bases from J, the junction kept 3 bases outside the gene matches. Here the CDR3 reads CASSLEGTNTDTQYF. CDR3 nucleotide sequence: TGTGCCAGCAGCTTAGAGGGGACTAACACAGATACGCAGTATTTT. Full variable domain (rest looked up from reference TRBV7-6 and TRBJ2-3): GAGVSQSPRYKVTKRGQDVALRCDPISGHVSLYWYRQALGQGPEFLTYFNYEAQQDKSGLPNDRFSAERPEGSISTLTIQRTEQRDSAMYRCASSLEGTNTDTQYFGPGTRLTVL.

This clonotype came up many times. The V call is TRBV20-1, the J call TRBJ2-5, with 12 bases identical to TRBD1. Looked up from germline, CDR1 is DFQATT and CDR2 is SNEGSKA (reference sequence). The CDR3 runs 15 residues. V was clipped by 3 bases and J by 5 bases; unmatched bases: 7. CDR3 residues: CSASGDRGREETQYF. DNA for the CDR3: TGCAGTGCTAGTGGGGACAGGGGGCGCGAGGAGACCCAGTACTTC.

This clonotype showed up just a few times. This sequence joins TRBV4-3 and TRBJ1-1; 8 nucleotides agree with TRBD1. Losses at the gene ends were 0 bases for V and 1 base for J; bases not matched to a gene: 10. CDR3 length: 18 residues. Germline CDR1 and CDR2: LGHNA and YSLEER. The CDR3 spells CASSQELRRGQGNTEAFF. The CDR3 bases are TGCGCCAGCAGCCAAGAACTCCGCAGGGGGCAGGGGAACACTGAAGCTTTCTTT.

Only one count was recorded for this clonotype. The rearrangement uses TRBV10-3 and TRBJ1-3, with TRBD1 matching 7 bases. Trimming at V came to 3 bases and at J to 0 bases, leaving 5 bases not matched to a gene. The CDR3 is 16 residues long. CDR1 is ENHRY and CDR2 is SYGVKD in the germline V gene. CDR3 nucleotide sequence: TGTGCCATCAGTGATGGGACAGCCATCTCTGGAAACACCATATATTTT. It codes for CAISDGTAISGNTIYF.

In this sample, this clonotype turned up a few times. This chain uses TRBV7-2 with TRBJ2-2; possibly TRBD2 for D (5 bases). The CDR3 has 14 residues. CDR1 is SGHTA, CDR2 FQGNSA, per germline. Trimming left V 4 bases short and J 4 bases short, with 10 bases between. CDR3 protein: CASSWLAPTGELFF. DNA of the CDR3: TGTGCCAGCAGCTGGCTAGCCCCCACCGGGGAGCTGTTTTTT.

This chain links TRBV7-9 with TRBJ2-3; a possible D gene is TRBD1 (8 bases). The CDR3 covers 14 residues. Germline loops: CDR1 SEHNR, CDR2 FQNEAQ (reference sequence). V shed 8 bases and J shed 5 bases, with 17 bases lying between them. The CDR3: CASPHTGGVDTQYF. In nucleotides, the CDR3 is TGTGCCAGCCCCCATACAGGGGGGGTAGATACGCAGTATTTT.

This clonotype was seen a handful of times. The chain links TRBV10-2 to TRBJ2-7; D is perhaps TRBD1 (5 bases). CDR1 and CDR2 from the germline V gene are WSHSY and SAAADI. CDR3 size: 15 residues. The V end was cut by 1 base, the J end by 3 bases, with 13 bases between. The CDR3: CASSELTGVHYEQYF. The CDR3 coding sequence is TGCGCCAGCAGTGAGTTAACAGGAGTCCACTACGAGCAGTACTTC.

This sequence joins TRBV7-6 and TRBJ1-5; D is perhaps TRBD1 (5 bases). Trimming took 5 bases from V and 6 from J, leaving 14 bases between them. CDR1 is SGHVS, CDR2 FNYEAQ, per germline. The CDR3 covers 14 residues. Here the CDR3 DNA reads TGTGCCAGCAGCGACTCAGGGAGTAGTCAGCCCCAGCATTTT. This sequence encodes CASSDSGSSQPQHF.

This clonotype appeared many times. The chain combines TRBV5-1 with TRBJ2-7, with 8 bases aligning to TRBD1. CDR3 length equals 15 residues. V shed 4 bases and J 2 bases; nucleotides not matched to a gene: 8. CDR1 is SGHRS, CDR2 YFSETQ, per germline. The CDR3 reads CASSKAPGQAYEQYF. DNA of the CDR3: TGCGCCAGCAGCAAAGCTCCGGGACAGGCCTACGAGCAGTACTTC.

This clonotype was picked up a small number of times. The chain couples TRBV6-5 to TRBJ2-7, with D possibly called TRBD1 or TRBD2 (5 bases each). The ends were cut back, 0 bases at V and 4 bases at J, with 22 bases in the middle. The germline V gene has CDR1 MNHEY and CDR2 SVGAGI. This CDR3 has 18 residues. The CDR3 protein is CASSYSTPGAGTGYEQYF. DNA of the CDR3: TGTGCCAGCAGTTACTCGACTCCCGGGGCAGGGACGGGTTACGAGCAGTACTTC.

This clonotype was picked up many times. The chain links TRBV5-1 to TRBJ2-5, with 13 bases that match TRBD2. Looked up from germline, CDR1 is SGHRS and CDR2 is YFSETQ. The V and J ends lost 4 bases and 2 bases, in that order; junction bases with no gene match: 5. This CDR3 comprises 16 residues. The CDR3 reads CASSPGLAGWQETQYF. The CDR3, as DNA: TGCGCCAGCAGCCCGGGACTAGCGGGATGGCAAGAGACCCAGTACTTC.

The V call is TRBV11-2, the J call TRBJ2-7; D is unresolved. In germline, CDR1 is SGHAT, CDR2 FQNNGV. CDR3 length: 14 residues. V shed 5 bases and J shed 3 bases, with 14 bases lying between them. The CDR3 sequence is CASSPLLTVYEQYF. The CDR3 DNA follows: TGTGCCAGCAGCCCGCTACTCACCGTCTACGAGCAGTACTTC.

This clonotype was seen a handful of times. The rearrangement uses TRBV10-3 and TRBJ1-6; D possibly corresponds to TRBD1 (5 bases). Germline assignment: CDR1 ENHRY and CDR2 SYGVKD. This CDR3 region has 15 residues. V was cut by 3 bases and J by 9 bases, with 15 bases left in between. The chain's CDR3 is CAISDPGPAGSPLHF. The DNA of the CDR3 is TGTGCCATCAGTGATCCGGGACCGGCTGGTTCACCCCTCCACTTT.

The genes are TRBV21-1 and TRBJ2-2; the DNA was not used to check the table's D call, TRBD1. TRBV21-1 is a known pseudogene. The CDR3 loop spans 16 amino acids. The CDR3 region has the DNA TGTGCCAGCAGCAAATTAAGGACAGCGAACACCGGGGAGCTGTTTTTT. Amino acid sequence: CASSKLRTANTGELFF.

At least ten counts were recorded for this clonotype. J is TRBJ2-2 and V is TRBV19; possible D gene TRBD1, 6 bases. This CDR3 is built from 14 residues. The V gene lost 5 bases and the J gene lost 1 base, with 8 bases spanning the gap. Per germline, CDR1 LNHDA and CDR2 SQIVND (reference sequence). Here the CDR3 reads CASSFRGNTGELFF. The CDR3 nucleotides are TGTGCCAGTAGTTTCAGGGGGAACACCGGGGAGCTGTTTTTT.

This clonotype showed up just a few times. The J gene is TRBJ2-5, the V gene TRBV12-3 or TRBV12-4; the D call may be TRBD1 or TRBD2 (5 bases each). The CDR3 is 14 residues long. V dropped 4 bases and J dropped 5 bases, with 14 bases sitting between them. The CDR3 sequence: CASSYGTLRETQYF. Written as DNA, the CDR3 is TGTGCCAGCAGTTACGGGACCCTTAGGGAGACCCAGTACTTC.

This clonotype appeared a few times. V is TRBV6-5 and J is TRBJ1-4; D gene uncertain. The CDR3 contains 13 residues. Per germline, CDR1 MNHEY and CDR2 SVGAGI. The V end lost 0 bases, the J end lost 11 bases, and 10 bases lay between the germline ends. The CDR3 DNA is TGTGCCAGCAGTTACTCGAAAGGGTTCAAACTGTTTTTT. This codes for CASSYSKGFKLFF.

This clonotype was detected ten times or more. The chain joins TRBV12-3 or TRBV12-4 to TRBJ2-1; D could derive from TRBD1 or TRBD2 (5 bases each). The CDR3 is made up of 14 amino acids. Trimming cost V 6 bases and J 4 bases, with 13 bases left between them. The CDR3 nucleotides are TGTGCCAGCAGCTCCGGGACGGGTTACAATGAGCAGTTCTTC. Translation gives CASSSGTGYNEQFF.

A few counts support this clonotype. V and J are TRBV7-2 and TRBJ2-5; D not resolved. This CDR3 region has 13 residues. Germline V gene sequence: CDR1 SGHTA, CDR2 FQGNSA. Trimming removed 5 bases at V and 5 bases at J, with 12 bases between. DNA for the CDR3: TGTGCCAGCAGCCCGGTAGATGGTGAGACCCAGTACTTC. It translates to CASSPVDGETQYF. The variable domain in full, with the rest retrieved from reference TRBV7-2 and TRBJ2-5, is GAGVSQSPSNKVTEKGKDVELRCDPISGHTALYWYRQSLGQGLEFLIYFQGNSAPDKSGLPSDRFSAERTGGSVSTLTIQRTQQEDSAVYLCASSPVDGETQYFGPGTRLLVL.

At least ten counts were recorded for this clonotype. The V call is TRBV7-2, the J call TRBJ2-3, with D uncertain. V was cut by 3 bases and J by 8 bases, with 18 bases left in between. This CDR3 spans 15 amino acids. Germline lookup yields CDR1 SGHTA and CDR2 FQGNSA. The CDR3 DNA follows: TGTGCCAGCAGCTTTGAGTTAGCTGTTATGGGTACGCAGTATTTT. Encoded protein: CASSFELAVMGTQYF.

In its sample, this clonotype was seen a few times. This rearrangement joins TRBV29-1 to TRBJ1-5; D remains ambiguous. Per germline, CDR1 SQVTM and CDR2 ANQGSEA. The CDR3 sequence is 14 residues long. Trimming cost V 3 bases and J 6 bases, with 15 bases left between them. The DNA of the CDR3 is TGCAGCGTTGATTCCGGGTTCGAGGGTCAGCCCCAGCATTTT. Translated, it gives CSVDSGFEGQPQHF. Together with reference TRBV29-1 and TRBJ1-5, the CDR3 gives the full variable domain: SAVISQKPSRDICQRGTSLTIQCQVDSQVTMMFWYRQQPGQSLTLIATANQGSEATYESGFVIDKFPISRPNLTFSTLTVSNMSPEDSSIYLCSVDSGFEGQPQHFGDGTRLSIL.

This clonotype was seen a few times. V and J are TRBV15 and TRBJ1-2; no firm D call. This CDR3 contains 13 residues. Germline V gives CDR1 LNHNV, CDR2 YYDKDF (reference sequence). The V end lost 0 bases, the J end lost 5 bases, and 7 bases lay between the germline ends. The CDR3 sequence is CATSRDRGYGYTF. The CDR3 DNA reads as TGTGCCACCAGCAGAGATCGTGGTTATGGCTACACCTTC.

V and J are TRBV10-3 and TRBJ2-7; 10 bases agree with TRBD1. CDR3 length: 15 residues. The J segment lost 5 bases and the V segment lost 5 bases, leaving 9 bases of the junction unmatched. Germline V gene sequence: CDR1 ENHRY, CDR2 SYGVKD. The CDR3 nucleotides are TGTGCCATCAGTACTACGACAGGGGGCCGCGACGAGCAGTACTTC. This gives the protein CAISTTTGGRDEQYF.